This TCR beta chain was profiled in a study of CD4 T cell repertoires in COVID-19. Study in general: Other coronavirus spike proteins restimulated relabeled CFSE-low cells expanded with IL-2 for 10 to 11 days. Overall study results and limits: Several top expanded SARS-CoV-2-reactive clonotypes were shared by two or three memory subsets. SARS-CoV and/or HKU1 spike cultures shared between 7 and 25% of SARS-CoV-2 clonotypes.

Sequencing used immunoSEQ multiplex PCR; TCRdb keeps in-frame clones, though not all of them. The sample comprises approximately 8,700 clones, approximately 81% of which are singletons, and about 2% rests with the top ten. This clone showed up just a few times. As yet, its antigen is unknown. This CDR3 comprises 15 residues. With 8 bases clipped from V and 5 bases from J, the junction kept 14 bases outside the gene matches. From germline, CDR1 is MDHEN and CDR2 SYDVKM. No culture step preceded sequencing of the ex vivo isolated memory T cells. V usage is TRBV28 and J usage is TRBJ2-7, with 8 bases lining up with TRBD2. This clonotype originated in a human donor who had COVID-19. The starting material was effector memory CD4+ T cells from blood, obtained before the COVID-19 pandemic. CDR3 loop: CASGPGTSPWDEQYF. CDR3 sequence (DNA): TGTGCCAGCGGACCCGGGACTAGTCCTTGGGACGAGCAGTACTTC.